This T cell receptor beta chain was observed in a study of cytomegalovirus exposure and HLA in healthy donors. Overall study results and limits: Testing in vitro showed a few CMV-associated chains specific for CMV antigens.

Germline CDR1 LGHNA, CDR2 YSLEER. Trimming left V 1 base short and J 6 bases short, with 13 bases between. This CDR3 comprises 15 residues. The PCR contained 60 Vbeta and 13 Jbeta primers. The protocol was immunoSEQ multiplex PCR, while the TCRdb copy is restricted to in-frame clones and leaves out a portion. The sample consists of around 150,000 clones, 77% of them appearing once. With regard to this clone: The antigen is undetermined.

Sequenced input: PBMCs. The sequence derives from a man aged 45 to 65 in good health and CMV-seropositive. The J gene is TRBJ2-1, the V gene TRBV4-3; weak D call: TRBD1 (5 bases). This CDR3 is CASSQGQTNFNEQFF. DNA for the CDR3: TGCGCCAGCAGCCAAGGACAGACAAATTTCAATGAGCAGTTCTTC.